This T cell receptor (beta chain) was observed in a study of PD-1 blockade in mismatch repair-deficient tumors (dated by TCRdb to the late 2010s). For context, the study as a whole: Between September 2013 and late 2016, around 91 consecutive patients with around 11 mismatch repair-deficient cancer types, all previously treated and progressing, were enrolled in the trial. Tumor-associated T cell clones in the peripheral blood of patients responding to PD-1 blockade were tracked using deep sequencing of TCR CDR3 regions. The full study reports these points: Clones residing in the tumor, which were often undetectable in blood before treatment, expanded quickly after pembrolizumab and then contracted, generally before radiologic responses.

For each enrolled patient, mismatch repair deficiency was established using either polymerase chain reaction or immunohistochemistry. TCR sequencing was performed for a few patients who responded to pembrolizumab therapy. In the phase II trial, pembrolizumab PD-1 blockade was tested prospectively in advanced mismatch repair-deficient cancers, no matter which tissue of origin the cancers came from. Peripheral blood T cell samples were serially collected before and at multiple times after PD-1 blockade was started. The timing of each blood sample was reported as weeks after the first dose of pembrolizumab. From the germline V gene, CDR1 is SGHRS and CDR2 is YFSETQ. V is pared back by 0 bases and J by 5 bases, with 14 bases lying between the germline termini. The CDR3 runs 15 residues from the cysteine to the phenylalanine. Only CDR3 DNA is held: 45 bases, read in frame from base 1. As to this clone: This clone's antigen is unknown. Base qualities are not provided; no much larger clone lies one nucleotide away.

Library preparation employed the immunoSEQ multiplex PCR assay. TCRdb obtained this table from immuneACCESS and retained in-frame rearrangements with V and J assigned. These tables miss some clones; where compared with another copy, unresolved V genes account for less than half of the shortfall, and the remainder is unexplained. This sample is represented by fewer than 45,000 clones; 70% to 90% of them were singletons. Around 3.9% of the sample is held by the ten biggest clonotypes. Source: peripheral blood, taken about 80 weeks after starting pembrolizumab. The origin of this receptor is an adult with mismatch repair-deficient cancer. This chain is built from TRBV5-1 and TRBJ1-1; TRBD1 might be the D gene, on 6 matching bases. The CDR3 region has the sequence CASSLASGGGTEAFF. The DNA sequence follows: TGCGCCAGCAGCTTGGCTTCGGGAGGGGGGACTGAAGCTTTCTTT.